The clone carrying this TCR beta chain came up a few times. One end of the junction does not line up with germline, which may come from a read error. The data originate from a study of human T cells and chemical hapten exposure. CDR3 size: 15 residues. Germline-derived CDR1 and CDR2 are PRHDT and FYEKMQ (reference sequence). Time point meaning: pre-sensitization, week 0. Treatment indicated: therapeutic diphenylcyclopropenone sensitization with weekly scalp DPC. Using its own MiXCR run on the RACE reads, TCRdb lists one record per CDR3 protein. The table shows roughly 100,000 distinct CDR3 sequences, with under 14% occurring only once.

The chain couples TRBV13 to TRBJ1-1; a weak D match, TRBD1 (5 bases). The clonotype was recovered from a woman aged 55-75 years with alopecia areata. Some clones in this sample may be carry-over from other donors' samples. Sequenced here: whole blood, sampled in connection with sensitization to the hapten diphenylcyclopropenone (DPC). The CDR3 spells CASSLGGDPNTEVFF. For the CDR3, the DNA is TGTGCCAGCAGCTTAGGAGGGGATCCGAACACTGAAGTTTTCTTT.